These T cell receptor beta chains were read from a single sample in a study of beta chain features in type 1 diabetes. The method was immunoSEQ multiplex PCR; TCRdb's version includes in-frame clones alone and lacks a portion of them. There are around 500,000 clones in the sample; about 29% occur only once, and roughly 0.06% lies in the top ten. Sequenced: naive CD4+ T cells from blood. All receptors derive from a man aged 18 to 30 in good health. The CDR3 runs from the conserved cysteine through the conserved F or W. Each record gives: J gene, V gene, clone size, D gene, CDR3 protein, CDR3 DNA. The D gene is left open where the match is weak. Clone size is shown for a subset of rows, as once, few, many or a class of expanded clone.

TRBJ2-1	TRBV7-2	few	-	CASGSGANSYNEQFF	TGTGCCAGCGGTAGCGGAGCTAATTCCTACAATGAGCAGTTCTTC
TRBJ2-5	TRBV23-1	-	-	CASSQGQGGYQETQYF	TGCGCCAGCAGTCAAGGACAGGGAGGGTACCAAGAGACCCAGTACTTC
TRBJ2-3	TRBV10-3	-	TRBD2	CAILAGHSTDTQYF	TGTGCCATCCTAGCGGGACATAGCACAGATACGCAGTATTTT
TRBJ2-2	TRBV4-3	-	-	CASSLRPNTGELFF	TGCGCCAGCAGTCTTCGGCCGAACACCGGGGAGCTGTTTTTT
TRBJ2-5	TRBV9	few	TRBD2	CASSSGLAAETQYF	TGTGCCAGCAGCTCGGGACTAGCGGCAGAGACCCAGTACTTC
TRBJ2-5	TRBV5-4	-	-	CASSVDIQETQYF	TGTGCCAGCAGCGTCGACATTCAAGAGACCCAGTACTTC
TRBJ1-5	TRBV7-2	few	-	CASSSDYTGSQHF	TGTGCCAGCAGCTCAGATTACACAGGGTCCCAGCATTTT
TRBJ2-5	TRBV29-1	-	-	CSVEGGDGRVETQYF	TGCAGCGTTGAAGGGGGAGACGGCAGGGTGGAGACCCAGTACTTC
TRBJ2-1	TRBV4-3	-	-	CASSHYYDSRYNEQFF	TGCGCCAGCAGCCATTATTACGACTCCCGCTACAATGAGCAGTTCTTC
TRBJ2-2	TRBV9	-	-	CASSVVTTGGELFF	TGTGCCAGCAGCGTAGTAACTACTGGCGGGGAGCTGTTTTTT
TRBJ2-1	TRBV28	few	TRBD2	CASSVGGSSYNEQFF	TGTGCCAGCAGTGTGGGAGGGAGCTCCTACAATGAGCAGTTCTTC
TRBJ1-5	TRBV30	-	-	CAWGRENQPQHF	TGTGCCTGGGGACGGGAAAATCAGCCCCAGCATTTT
TRBJ2-2	TRBV19	-	-	CASSILPNPPGELFF	TGTGCCAGTAGTATCCTCCCAAACCCTCCCGGGGAGCTGTTTTTT
TRBJ2-3	TRBV5-4	-	-	CASSLRQNTDTQYF	TGTGCCAGCAGCTTGAGGCAGAACACAGATACGCAGTATTTT
TRBJ1-2	TRBV7-9	-	TRBD1	CASSSMGTGNYGYTF	TGTGCCAGCAGCTCTATGGGGACAGGGAACTATGGCTACACCTTC
TRBJ2-7	TRBV6-1	-	-	CASSEWMGARSSYEQYF	TGTGCCAGCAGTGAATGGATGGGAGCGCGGAGCTCCTACGAGCAGTACTTC
TRBJ2-5	TRBV11-3	-	TRBD1	CASSPRGPQETQYF	TGTGCCAGCAGCCCCAGGGGGCCCCAAGAGACCCAGTACTTC
TRBJ2-7	TRBV9	-	-	CASSERGQYGEQYF	TGTGCCAGCAGCGAGAGGGGCCAATATGGCGAGCAGTACTTC
TRBJ2-4	TRBV4-3	few	-	CASSQDVGVGNIQYF	TGCGCCAGCAGCCAAGATGTAGGGGTCGGGAACATTCAGTACTTC
TRBJ2-7	TRBV30	-	-	CAWSADGDDEQYF	TGTGCCTGGAGTGCGGACGGGGACGACGAGCAGTACTTC
TRBJ2-5	TRBV7-2	-	-	CASSLDPSRGQETQYF	TGTGCCAGCAGCTTAGACCCTAGCCGTGGGCAAGAGACCCAGTACTTC
TRBJ2-7	TRBV25-1	few	-	CASSATTYEQYF	TGTGCCAGCAGTGCAACTACCTACGAGCAGTACTTC
TRBJ2-1	TRBV30	few	-	CSWSTSRVDEQFF	TGTTCCTGGAGTACCTCTCGTGTGGATGAGCAGTTCTTC
TRBJ2-3	TRBV5-1	-	-	CASSPDSADTQYF	TGCGCCAGCAGCCCAGATTCGGCAGATACGCAGTATTTT
TRBJ2-7	TRBV7-9	few	-	CASSYTEYEQYF	TGTGCCAGCAGCTATACTGAGTACGAGCAGTACTTC
TRBJ2-7	TRBV29-1	few	-	CSVLGESSYEQYF	TGCAGCGTGTTGGGGGAGAGCTCCTACGAGCAGTACTTC
TRBJ2-5	TRBV5-1	few	-	CASSLVQGQETQYF	TGCGCCAGCAGCTTGGTACAGGGCCAAGAGACCCAGTACTTC
TRBJ2-3	TRBV11-2	-	TRBD2	CASSASGTKSYF	TGTGCCAGCAGCGCCTCCGGGACTAAATCGTATTTT
TRBJ2-4	TRBV23-1	few	-	CASPGDHALAKNIQYF	TGCGCCAGCCCAGGGGATCATGCTCTAGCCAAAAACATTCAGTACTTC
TRBJ1-2	TRBV30	few	-	CAWSGTPVNYGYTF	TGTGCCTGGAGCGGTACACCGGTCAACTATGGCTACACCTTC
TRBJ2-7	TRBV7-9	-	-	CASSPRASYEQYF	TGTGCCAGCAGCCCACGGGCGAGCTACGAGCAGTACTTC
TRBJ2-1	TRBV5-6	-	TRBD2	CASSGTSGTISIDDEQFF	TGTGCCAGCAGCGGTACTAGCGGGACAATCTCGATAGACGATGAGCAGTTCTTC
TRBJ2-5	TRBV9	-	TRBD2	CASSVEGGGRGGETQYF	TGTGCCAGCAGCGTAGAGGGTGGCGGGAGGGGTGGAGAGACCCAGTACTTC
TRBJ1-2	TRBV7-2	-	-	CASSLDRGQGGYTF	TGTGCCAGCAGCTTAGATCGGGGGCAGGGTGGCTACACCTTC
TRBJ2-5	TRBV29-1	few	-	CSGHRAGETQYF	TGCAGCGGGCACAGGGCTGGTGAGACCCAGTACTTC
TRBJ2-2	TRBV10-3	-	TRBD2	CAISEPLARPTTGELFF	TGTGCCATCAGTGAGCCACTAGCGCGACCTACCACCGGGGAGCTGTTTTTT
TRBJ2-2	TRBV7-9	-	TRBD1	CASSPRPGQGNTGELFF	TGTGCCAGCAGCCCACGACCGGGACAGGGCAACACCGGGGAGCTGTTTTTT
TRBJ1-4	TRBV4-1	-	-	CASSHRDFEKLFF	TGCGCCAGCAGCCATCGGGACTTTGAAAAACTGTTTTTT
TRBJ2-3	TRBV7-3	few	-	CASSRGTDTQYF	TGTGCCAGCAGTAGGGGCACAGATACGCAGTATTTT
TRBJ2-1	TRBV29-1	-	-	CSVFSGSSSYNEQFF	TGCAGCGTGTTTAGCGGTAGCAGCTCCTACAATGAGCAGTTCTTC
TRBJ2-7	TRBV5-1	-	-	CASSPAGREAYEQYF	TGCGCCAGCAGCCCAGCAGGGAGAGAAGCCTACGAGCAGTACTTC
TRBJ1-1	TRBV4-1	-	TRBD1	CASSQGGQGRTEAFF	TGCGCCAGCAGCCAAGGGGGACAGGGGCGGACTGAAGCTTTCTTT
TRBJ2-5	TRBV9	once	-	CASSVGLQETQYF	TGTGCCAGCAGCGTAGGGCTACAAGAGACCCAGTACTTC
TRBJ1-1	TRBV29-1	-	-	CSAQNLGGAFF	TGCAGCGCCCAAAACCTCGGGGGAGCTTTCTTT
TRBJ2-1	TRBV7-2	-	-	CASSFAGTYNEQFF	TGTGCCAGCAGCTTCGCAGGGACCTACAATGAGCAGTTCTTC
TRBJ1-5	TRBV5-6	-	-	CASSLALGQPQHF	TGTGCCAGCAGCTTGGCCCTCGGTCAGCCCCAGCATTTT
TRBJ2-1	TRBV4-3	once	-	CASSQLNEQFF	TGCGCCAGCAGCCAACTCAATGAGCAGTTCTTC
TRBJ2-7	TRBV7-9	-	-	CASSIQGYEQYF	TGTGCCAGCAGCATCCAAGGCTACGAGCAGTACTTC
TRBJ2-3	TRBV10-3	few	-	CAISEGIADTQYF	TGTGCCATCAGTGAGGGTATAGCAGATACGCAGTATTTT
TRBJ1-5	TRBV30	-	-	CAWSWGLSNQPQHF	TGTGCCTGGAGTTGGGGACTTAGCAATCAGCCCCAGCATTTT
TRBJ2-5	TRBV6-1	-	TRBD1	CAATTGVRETQYF	TGTGCCGCTACTACAGGGGTTCGAGAGACCCAGTACTTC
TRBJ1-1	TRBV27	-	TRBD1	CASSETGKAFF	TGTGCCAGCAGTGAGACAGGGAAAGCTTTCTTT
TRBJ2-1	TRBV7-2	few	-	CASSLAPGLSGFF	TGTGCCAGCAGCTTAGCCCCGGGCCTAAGCGGGTTCTTC
TRBJ2-7	TRBV27	few	-	CASRAGWRLSHEQYF	TGTGCCAGCAGAGCCGGGTGGCGGCTCAGCCACGAGCAGTACTTC
TRBJ2-1	TRBV7-9	few	-	CASSLVGGKVEQFF	TGTGCCAGCAGCTTAGTTGGGGGAAAAGTTGAGCAGTTCTTC